This TCR beta chain was sequenced in a study of CD8 T cells in ankylosing spondylitis (dated by TCRdb to the late 2010s). Broadly, across the study: The study profiled T cell receptor beta repertoires in healthy donors and ankylosing spondylitis patients to find disease-linked TCR variants. The whole study cohort included 85 to 120 healthy donors and some 27 ankylosing spondylitis patients. Peripheral blood was sampled, and synovial fluid was additionally collected from ankylosing spondylitis patients. General study outcomes and caveats: The disease-linked clones were reported as significantly enriched in matched synovial fluid samples from ankylosing spondylitis patients. A TCR beta motif of roughly 8 highly homologous amino acid variants appeared characteristic of blood from ankylosing spondylitis patients. The disease-linked clones had a CD8+ phenotype and were found at relatively low frequencies in peripheral blood. Some motif variants were previously reported in synovial fluid and blood of reactive arthritis patients, suggesting common disease-initiation mechanisms.

On this clonotype: Its antigen remains unidentified. No much larger clonotype is one base removed from it; base qualities were not supplied.

For sequencing, an Illumina HiSeq 2500 was employed. TCR beta libraries were prepared by quantitative 5'-RACE with molecular barcodes. The source study handled its data this way. A new computational method, built on a probabilistic model of VDJ rearrangement, was used to identify disease-linked TCR variants. TCRdb itself trimmed the public reads at Q25 with fastp, ran MiXCR and retained productive beta chains. CDR3 protein sequences are deduplicated, and each keeps its most common genes and DNA. TCRdb assigned the V and J calls; the authors' analysis was not used. Present in this sample are about 170,000 distinct CDR3 sequences, around 20% of which were seen just once. In total, the top ten clones hold over 7.5% of the sample. The sequenced material came from blood, either unsorted or a sorted T cell fraction (not recorded which). This TCR was recovered from a male donor with ankylosing spondylitis or in good health (not recorded which).

The nucleotide sequence is given as TGTGCCAGCAGGACGGTGGGAGCTAACTATGGCTACACCTTC. The resulting protein is CASRTVGANYGYTF. Recombination joined TRBV28 with TRBJ1-2; there is no confident call for the D gene. Looking up the germline V gene yields CDR1 MDHEN and CDR2 SYDVKM. Trimming removed 6 bases from V and 0 bases from J, leaving 11 bases between the germline ends. The CDR3, from cysteine to phenylalanine, totals 14 residues. CDR3 DNA only is kept here, 42 bases in frame from base 1.